One and the same sample provided the 4 T cell receptor beta chains below, sequenced in a study of cytomegalovirus exposure and HLA in healthy donors. Vbeta (60) and Jbeta (13) primers were used in the PCR. The method was immunoSEQ multiplex PCR; TCRdb's version includes in-frame clones alone and lacks a portion of them. The sample consists of about 160,000 clones, around four fifths of them appearing once. Specimen: PBMCs. Receptors were obtained from a female donor in good health and CMV-seronegative.

V is TRBV2 and J is TRBJ2-7; the D is unclear. The V and J ends lost 5 bases and 3 bases respectively, with 8 bases between them. The CDR3 has 12 amino acids. CDR1 is SNHLY, CDR2 FYNNEI, per germline. CDR3: CASSQARYEQYF. The CDR3 nucleotides read TGTGCCAGCAGTCAGGCACGCTACGAGCAGTACTTC. Combining the CDR3 with reference TRBV2 and TRBJ2-7 gives the whole variable domain EPEVTQTPSHQVTQMGQEVILRCVPISNHLYFYWYRQILGQKVEFLVSFYNNEISEKSEIFDDQFSVERPDGSNFTLKIRSTKLEDSAMYFCASSQARYEQYFGPGTRLTVT.

This clone was counted a few times. In DNA form, the CDR3 reads TGTGCCAGCAGTCCCGGTAGCGGGGAAAACATTCAGTACTTC. Translated, it gives CASSPGSGENIQYF. The chain combines TRBV6-6 with TRBJ2-4, with 8 bases identical to TRBD2. The V segment lost 5 bases and the J segment 5 bases; nucleotides outside the gene matches: 5. The CDR3 totals 14 residues. Germline V gene lookup returns CDR1 MNHNY and CDR2 SVGAGI (reference sequence).

The chain couples TRBV7-8 to TRBJ2-1, with 7 positions matching TRBD2. Germline V gene data show CDR1 as SGHVS and CDR2 as FQNEAQ. The CDR3 runs 15 residues. J lost 5 bases, V lost 4 bases, and 8 bases had no gene match. The CDR3 coding sequence is TGTGCCAGCAGCTCCGTGGCGGGAGTAAACAATGAGCAGTTCTTC. Its protein is CASSSVAGVNNEQFF.

Concerning this clone itself: Other DNA variants within this sample encode the same CDR3. The rearrangement links TRBV27 to TRBJ1-4, with D uncertain. Trimming shortened V by 3 bases and J by 5 bases, and 7 bases separated the two germline ends. The CDR3 spans 13 residues. Per germline, CDR1 MNHEY and CDR2 SMNVEV (reference sequence). This chain's CDR3 is CASSFAGNEKLFF. CDR3 DNA sequence: TGTGCCAGCAGTTTCGCGGGGAATGAAAAACTGTTTTTT.